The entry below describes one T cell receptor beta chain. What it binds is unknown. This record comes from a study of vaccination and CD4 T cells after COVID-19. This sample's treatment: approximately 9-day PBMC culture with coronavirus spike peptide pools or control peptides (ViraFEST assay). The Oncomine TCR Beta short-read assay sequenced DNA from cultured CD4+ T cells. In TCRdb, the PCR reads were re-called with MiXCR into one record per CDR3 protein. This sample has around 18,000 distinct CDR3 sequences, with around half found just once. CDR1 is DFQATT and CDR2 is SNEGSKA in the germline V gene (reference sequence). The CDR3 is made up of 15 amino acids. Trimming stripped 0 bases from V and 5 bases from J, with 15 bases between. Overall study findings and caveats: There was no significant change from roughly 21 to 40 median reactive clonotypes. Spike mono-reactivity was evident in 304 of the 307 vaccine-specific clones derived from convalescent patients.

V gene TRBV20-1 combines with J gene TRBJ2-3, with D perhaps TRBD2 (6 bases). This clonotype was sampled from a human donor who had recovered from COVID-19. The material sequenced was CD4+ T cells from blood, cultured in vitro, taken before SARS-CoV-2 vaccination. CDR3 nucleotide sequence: TGCAGTGCTAGAGATCTACTGGAGGGCATAGATACGCAGTATTTT. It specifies CSARDLLEGIDTQYF.